This T cell receptor (beta chain) derives from a study of spatial heterogeneity in lung cancer. Study details: For the average unique TCR and UMI combination, more than nine occurrences appeared in raw reads.

About this clonotype: Its antigen remains unidentified.

General study findings and limits: Among blood samples, ubiquitous expanded tumor TCRs appeared more at resection than at follow-up.

The library protocol tagged each TCR cDNA with a unique molecular identifier. TCRdb redid the calling of the 5' RACE reads with MiXCR, one entry per CDR3 protein. The table has roughly 39,000 distinct CDR3 sequences, approximately 7% seen once. As for time point: sample taken at primary tumor resection. No cells were sorted before sequencing. The whole RNA sequenced was extracted from tumor, nontumor lung or frozen PBMC. The donors comprised around 76 untreated early-stage non-small cell lung cancer patients. V gave up 6 bases and J gave up 2 bases; unmatched junction bases: 6. Germline values: CDR1 KGHSH, CDR2 LQKENI. The CDR3 has 14 residues.

The specimen comprised PBMCs, sampled at surgery. The receptor was derived from a female donor with early-stage non-small cell lung cancer. V and J are TRBV18 and TRBJ1-1; 7 bases agree with TRBD1. Here the CDR3 DNA reads TGTGCCAGCTCTCGGGACAGCGGAAACACTGAAGCTTTCTTT. It is translated as CASSRDSGNTEAFF.